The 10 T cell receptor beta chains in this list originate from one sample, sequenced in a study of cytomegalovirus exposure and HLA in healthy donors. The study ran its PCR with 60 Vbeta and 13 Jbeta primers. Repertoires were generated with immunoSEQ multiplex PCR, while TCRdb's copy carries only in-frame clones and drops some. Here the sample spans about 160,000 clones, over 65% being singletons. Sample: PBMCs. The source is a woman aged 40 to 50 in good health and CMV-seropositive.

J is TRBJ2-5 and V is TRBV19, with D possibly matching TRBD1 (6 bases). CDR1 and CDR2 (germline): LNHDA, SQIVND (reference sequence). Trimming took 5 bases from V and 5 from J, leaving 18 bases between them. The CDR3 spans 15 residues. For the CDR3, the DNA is TGTGCCAGTAGTGATCGGGGACAAGGCGTGGAGACCCAGTACTTC. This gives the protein CASSDRGQGVETQYF.

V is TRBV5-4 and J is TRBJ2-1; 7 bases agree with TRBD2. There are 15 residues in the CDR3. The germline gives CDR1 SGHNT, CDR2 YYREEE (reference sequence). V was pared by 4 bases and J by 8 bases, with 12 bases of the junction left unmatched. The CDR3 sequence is CASSRQGLPPDEQFF. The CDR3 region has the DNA TGTGCCAGCAGCCGCCAGGGACTACCACCCGATGAGCAGTTCTTC.

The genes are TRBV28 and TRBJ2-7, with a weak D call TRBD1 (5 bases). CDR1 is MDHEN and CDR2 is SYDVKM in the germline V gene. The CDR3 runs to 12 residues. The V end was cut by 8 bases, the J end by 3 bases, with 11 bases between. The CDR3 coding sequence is TGTGCCAGCTCGGACAATGACTACGAGCAGTACTTC. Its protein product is CASSDNDYEQYF.

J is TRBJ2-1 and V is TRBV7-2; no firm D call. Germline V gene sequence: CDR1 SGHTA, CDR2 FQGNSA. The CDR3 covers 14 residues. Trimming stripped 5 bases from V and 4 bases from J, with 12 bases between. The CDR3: CASSPARGYNEQFF. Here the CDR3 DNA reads TGTGCCAGCAGCCCCGCCCGAGGATACAATGAGCAGTTCTTC.

CDR3 amino acids: CASSPMTGGYEKLFF. The CDR3 DNA reads as TGTGCCAGCAGCCCCATGACAGGGGGCTATGAAAAACTGTTTTTT. The genes are TRBV7-3 and TRBJ1-4, with TRBD1 identical over 10 bases. The CDR3 is made up of 15 amino acids. Germline CDR1 SGHTA, CDR2 FQGTGA. The V gene end was trimmed by 5 bases and the J gene end by 6 bases; junction bases not matched to a gene: 6.

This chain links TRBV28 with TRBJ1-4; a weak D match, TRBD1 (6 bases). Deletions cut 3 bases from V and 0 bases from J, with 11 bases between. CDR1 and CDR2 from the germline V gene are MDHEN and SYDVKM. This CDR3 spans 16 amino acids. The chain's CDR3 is CASSFWDISTNEKLFF. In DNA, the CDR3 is TGTGCCAGCAGTTTTTGGGACATCTCAACTAATGAAAAACTGTTTTTT. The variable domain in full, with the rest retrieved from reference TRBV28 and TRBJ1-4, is DVKVTQSSRYLVKRTGEKVFLECVQDMDHENMFWYRQDPGLGLRLIYFSYDVKMKEKGDIPEGYSVSREKKERFSLILESASTNQTSMYLCASSFWDISTNEKLFFGSGTQLSVL.

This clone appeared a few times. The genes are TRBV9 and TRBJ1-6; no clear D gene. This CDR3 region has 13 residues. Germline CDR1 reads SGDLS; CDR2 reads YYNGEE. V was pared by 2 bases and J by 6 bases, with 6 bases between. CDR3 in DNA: TGTGCCAGCAGCGTGGCTCCTAATTCACCCCTCCACTTT. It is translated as CASSVAPNSPLHF.

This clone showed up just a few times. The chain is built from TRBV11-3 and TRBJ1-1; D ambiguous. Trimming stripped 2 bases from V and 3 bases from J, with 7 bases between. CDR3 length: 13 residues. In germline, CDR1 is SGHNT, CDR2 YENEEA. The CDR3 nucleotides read TGTGCCAGCAGCTTAAACGGGTACACTGAAGCTTTCTTT. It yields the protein CASSLNGYTEAFF.

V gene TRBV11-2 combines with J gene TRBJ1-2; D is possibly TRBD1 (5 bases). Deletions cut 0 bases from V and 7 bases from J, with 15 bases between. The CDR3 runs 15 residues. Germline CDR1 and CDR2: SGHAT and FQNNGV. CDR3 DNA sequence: TGTGCCAGCAGCTTAGAGTGGGTCGGGGGTTCTGGCTACACCTTC. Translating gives CASSLEWVGGSGYTF.

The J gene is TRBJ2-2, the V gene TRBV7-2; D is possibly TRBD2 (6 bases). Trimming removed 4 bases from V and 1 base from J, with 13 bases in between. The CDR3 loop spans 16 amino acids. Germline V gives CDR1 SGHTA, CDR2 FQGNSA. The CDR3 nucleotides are TGTGCCAGCAGCTCCTCTCCGCGGGGGAACACCGGGGAGCTGTTTTTT. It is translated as CASSSSPRGNTGELFF.